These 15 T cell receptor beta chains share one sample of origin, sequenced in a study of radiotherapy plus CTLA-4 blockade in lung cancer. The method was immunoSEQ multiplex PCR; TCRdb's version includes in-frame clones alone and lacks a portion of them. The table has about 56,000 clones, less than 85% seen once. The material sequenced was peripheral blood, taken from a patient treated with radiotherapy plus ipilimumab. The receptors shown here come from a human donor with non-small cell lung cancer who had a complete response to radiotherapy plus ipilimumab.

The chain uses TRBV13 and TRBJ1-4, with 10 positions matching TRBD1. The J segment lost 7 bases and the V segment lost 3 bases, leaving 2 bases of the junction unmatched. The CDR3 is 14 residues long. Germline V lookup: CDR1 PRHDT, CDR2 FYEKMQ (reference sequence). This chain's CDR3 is CASSFRDRGEKLFF. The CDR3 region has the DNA TGTGCCAGCAGCTTCCGGGACAGGGGTGAAAAACTGTTTTTT.

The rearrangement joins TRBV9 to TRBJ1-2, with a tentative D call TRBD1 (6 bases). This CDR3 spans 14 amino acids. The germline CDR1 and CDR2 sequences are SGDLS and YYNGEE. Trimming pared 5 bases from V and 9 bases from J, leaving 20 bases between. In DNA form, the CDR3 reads TGTGCCAGCAGAAAGGCAGGGGCGATTTCGAGCTACACCTTC. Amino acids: CASRKAGAISSYTF.

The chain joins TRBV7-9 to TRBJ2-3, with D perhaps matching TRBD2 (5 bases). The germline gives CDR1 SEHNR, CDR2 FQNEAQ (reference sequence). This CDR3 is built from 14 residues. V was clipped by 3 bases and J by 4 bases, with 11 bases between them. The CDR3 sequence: CASSFTLASDTQYF. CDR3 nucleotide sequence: TGTGCCAGCAGCTTCACGCTAGCATCAGATACGCAGTATTTT.

CDR3 nucleotide sequence: TGTGCCAGCAGCTTTACAGGGGTGGGGGAGCAGTACTTC. Its translation is CASSFTGVGEQYF. The genes are TRBV7-6 and TRBJ2-7, with 7 bases matching TRBD1. Per the germline V gene, CDR1 is SGHVS and CDR2 is FNYEAQ. This CDR3 is 13 amino acids long. The ends lost 3 bases at V and 7 bases at J; junction bases unmatched: 6.

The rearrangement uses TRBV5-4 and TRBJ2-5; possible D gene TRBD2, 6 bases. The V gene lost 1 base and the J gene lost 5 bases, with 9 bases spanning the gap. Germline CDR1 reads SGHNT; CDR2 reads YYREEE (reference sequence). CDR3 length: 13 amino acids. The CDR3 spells CASSLLGRETQYF. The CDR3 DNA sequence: TGTGCCAGCAGCTTGTTAGGGAGGGAGACCCAGTACTTC.

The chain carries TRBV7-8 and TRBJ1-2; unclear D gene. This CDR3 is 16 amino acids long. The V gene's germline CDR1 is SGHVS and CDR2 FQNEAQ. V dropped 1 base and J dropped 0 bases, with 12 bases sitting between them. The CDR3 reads CASSLDLGRTNYGYTF. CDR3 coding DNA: TGTGCCAGCAGCTTAGATTTAGGGAGAACTAACTATGGCTACACCTTC. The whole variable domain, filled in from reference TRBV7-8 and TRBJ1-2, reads GAGVSQSPRYKVAKRGQDVALRCDPISGHVSLFWYQQALGQGPEFLTYFQNEAQLDKSGLPSDRFFAERPEGSVSTLKIQRTQQEDSAVYLCASSLDLGRTNYGYTFGSGTRLTVV.

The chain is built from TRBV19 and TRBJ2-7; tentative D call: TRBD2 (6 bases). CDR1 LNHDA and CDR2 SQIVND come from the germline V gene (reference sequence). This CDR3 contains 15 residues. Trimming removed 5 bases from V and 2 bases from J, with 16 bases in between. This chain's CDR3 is CASSARDFTTYEQYF. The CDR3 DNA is TGTGCCAGTAGTGCCCGGGACTTTACAACCTACGAGCAGTACTTC.

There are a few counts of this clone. In DNA form, the CDR3 reads TGTGCCAGCAGCTTCGGGGCAGGGGGCTACGAGCAGTACTTC. It is translated as CASSFGAGGYEQYF. The chain couples TRBV7-6 to TRBJ2-7; 7 bases are a match to TRBD1. V trimming: 3 bases; J trimming: 3 bases; junction bases outside the gene matches: 5. The germline V gene has CDR1 SGHVS and CDR2 FNYEAQ. The CDR3 consists of 14 residues.

CDR3 loop: CATSPGTGKEKLFF. The DNA for the CDR3 is TGTGCCACCAGCCCGGGGACAGGGAAGGAAAAACTGTTTTTT. The rearrangement uses TRBV15 and TRBJ1-4; TRBD1 matches 9 bases. J was trimmed by 8 bases and V by 5 bases; bases with no gene match: 6. The CDR3 has 14 amino acids. The germline V gene encodes CDR1 LNHNV and CDR2 YYDKDF (reference sequence).

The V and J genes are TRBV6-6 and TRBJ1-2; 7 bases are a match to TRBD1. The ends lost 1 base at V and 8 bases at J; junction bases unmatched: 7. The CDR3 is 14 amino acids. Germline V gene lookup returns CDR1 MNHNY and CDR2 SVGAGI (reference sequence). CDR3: CASSYLTGIYGYTF. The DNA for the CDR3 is TGTGCCAGCAGTTACTTGACAGGGATTTACGGCTACACCTTC.

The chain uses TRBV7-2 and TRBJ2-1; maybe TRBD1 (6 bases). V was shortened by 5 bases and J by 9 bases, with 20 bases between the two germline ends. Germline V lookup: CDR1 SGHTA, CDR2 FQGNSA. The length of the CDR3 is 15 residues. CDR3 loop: CASSVEASKGGEQFF. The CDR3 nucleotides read TGTGCCAGCAGCGTTGAAGCATCTAAAGGGGGTGAGCAGTTCTTC.

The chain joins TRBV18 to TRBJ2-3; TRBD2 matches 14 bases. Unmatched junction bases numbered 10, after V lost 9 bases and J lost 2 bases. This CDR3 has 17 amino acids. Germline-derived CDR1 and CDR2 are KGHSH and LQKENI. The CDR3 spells CASLAGTSGRPTDTQYF. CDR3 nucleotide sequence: TGTGCCAGTTTAGCCGGGACTAGCGGGAGACCCACAGATACGCAGTATTTT.

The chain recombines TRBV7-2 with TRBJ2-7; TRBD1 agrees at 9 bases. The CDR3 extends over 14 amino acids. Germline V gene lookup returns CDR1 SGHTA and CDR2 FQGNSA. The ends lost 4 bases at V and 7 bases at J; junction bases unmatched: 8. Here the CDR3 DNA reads TGTGCCAGCAGCTCAGCACAGGGGGCGCTTGAGCAGTACTTC. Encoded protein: CASSSAQGALEQYF.

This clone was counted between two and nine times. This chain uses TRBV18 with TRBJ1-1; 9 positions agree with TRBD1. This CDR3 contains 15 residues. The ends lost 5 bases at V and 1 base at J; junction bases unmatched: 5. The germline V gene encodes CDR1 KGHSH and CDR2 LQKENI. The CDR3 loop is CASSSDRGKNTEAFF. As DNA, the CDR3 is TGTGCCAGCTCATCCGACAGGGGGAAGAACACTGAAGCTTTCTTT.

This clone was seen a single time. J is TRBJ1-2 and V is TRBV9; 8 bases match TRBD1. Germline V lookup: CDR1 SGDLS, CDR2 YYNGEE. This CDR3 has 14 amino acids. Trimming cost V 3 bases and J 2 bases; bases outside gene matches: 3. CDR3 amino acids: CASSGQGRNYGYTF. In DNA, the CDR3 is TGTGCCAGCAGCGGACAGGGGCGGAACTATGGCTACACCTTC.